The present TCR beta chain was sequenced within a study of blood T cell repertoires in COVID-19. For the study at large: Specimens from acute and convalescent COVID-19 originated in the United States, Italy and Spain. PBMCs, B-cell-depleted T cells, or T cells were the source of the cDNA or gDNA that made up the material.

Original data processing: Counts of nucleated cells, estimated from reference gene primer amplification, were obtained. The repertoire was sequenced with immunoSEQ multiplex PCR; TCRdb's copy has only in-frame clones and lacks some. V, J and clone size are those of that table, while D and trimming were read from the DNA. There are roughly 25,000 clones in the sample; roughly 94% occur only once, and roughly a third lies in the top ten. V lost 2 bases and J lost 1, with 10 bases in between. The CDR3 spans 15 residues. The germline CDR1 and CDR2 sequences are SGHKS and YYEKEE (reference sequence). The clonotype comes from an older man with active COVID-19. The specimen sequenced was peripheral blood. This chain uses TRBV5-5 with TRBJ2-1, with TRBD2 as a possible D gene (6 bases). The CDR3 here is CASSFSGVSYNEQFF. DNA of the CDR3: TGTGCCAGCAGCTTTTCGGGAGTGTCCTACAATGAGCAGTTCTTC.